Following are 10 T cell receptor beta chains from one sample sequenced in a study of cytomegalovirus exposure and HLA in healthy donors. The primer mix had 60 Vbeta and 13 Jbeta primers. Using immunoSEQ multiplex PCR, the repertoire was profiled, and TCRdb retains in-frame clones only, with some absent. The data show approximately 250,000 clones, with approximately 84% seen just once and roughly 0.24% held by the top ten. What was sequenced was PBMCs. These receptors all stem from a girl aged 2 to 9 in good health and CMV-seronegative.

This clone appeared once. The chain uses TRBV27 and TRBJ2-1; the match to TRBD1 covers 7 bases. The germline CDR1 and CDR2 sequences are MNHEY and SMNVEV (reference sequence). V gave up 6 bases and J gave up 7 bases; unmatched junction bases: 18. This CDR3 spans 17 amino acids. CDR3 DNA sequence: TGTGCCAGCAGCTCAAGGAGGACAGGCGCTGTAGGTAATGAGCAGTTCTTC. It translates to CASSSRRTGAVGNEQFF.

This chain links TRBV9 with TRBJ1-3, with 7 bases fitting TRBD1. V lost 3 bases to trimming and J lost 0 bases; unmatched junction nucleotides: 3. CDR3 size: 15 residues. Germline CDR1 reads SGDLS; CDR2 reads YYNGEE. The CDR3 DNA reads as TGTGCCAGCAGCGACAGGGGATACTCTGGAAACACCATATATTTT. This codes for CASSDRGYSGNTIYF.

The CDR3 protein is CAGRGGLNNEQFF. In DNA, the CDR3 is TGTGCCGGACGGGGGGGTCTGAACAATGAGCAGTTCTTC. The chain couples TRBV7-2 to TRBJ2-1; 8 nucleotides match TRBD2. Germline V gene lookup returns CDR1 SGHTA and CDR2 FQGNSA. This CDR3 has 13 residues. J was trimmed by 5 bases and V by 11 bases; bases with no gene match: 8.

V and J are TRBV6-1 and TRBJ1-3; TRBD1 might be the D (6 bases). The CDR3 is 15 amino acids. V lost 5 bases and J 0 bases, leaving 11 bases between the germline ends. The germline gives CDR1 MNHNS, CDR2 SASEGT. CDR3 DNA: TGTGCCAGCAGTTCAAAGACAGGCTCTGGAAACACCATATATTTT. This gives the protein CASSSKTGSGNTIYF.

The V call is TRBV2, the J call TRBJ2-7; no definite D call. CDR1 is SNHLY, CDR2 FYNNEI, per germline. With 4 bases removed from V and 0 bases from J, the gap between germline ends came to 10 bases. This CDR3 spans 14 amino acids. The CDR3 DNA reads as TGTGCCAGCAGTGTGAGGCGGAGCTCCTACGAGCAGTACTTC. Encoded protein: CASSVRRSSYEQYF.

The chain joins TRBV7-2 to TRBJ2-1; 11 bases are a match to TRBD2. Germline loops: CDR1 SGHTA, CDR2 FQGNSA. The CDR3 sequence is 16 residues long. J gave up 4 bases and V 1 base, and 3 bases lay outside the gene matches. DNA of the CDR3: TGTGCCAGCAGCTTAGTGTCTAGCGGGGGGTACAATGAGCAGTTCTTC. Protein sequence: CASSLVSSGGYNEQFF.

The rearrangement joins TRBV5-1 to TRBJ1-4; unclear D gene. Per germline, CDR1 SGHRS and CDR2 YFSETQ. V dropped 4 bases and J dropped 4 bases, with 11 bases sitting between them. The CDR3 contains 14 residues. The CDR3 nucleotides read TGCGCCAGCAGCCCCGCAGGCCTTAATGAAAAACTGTTTTTT. It encodes CASSPAGLNEKLFF.

This chain uses TRBV30 with TRBJ2-4, with D tentatively TRBD1 (5 bases). Germline-derived CDR1 and CDR2 are GTSNPN and SVGIG (reference sequence). V was pared by 2 bases and J by 11 bases, with 16 bases between. The CDR3 is 13 amino acids. CDR3 loop: CAWSTGPVCVQYF. As DNA, the CDR3 is TGTGCCTGGAGTACAGGCCCGGTATGTGTTCAGTACTTC.

The chain employs TRBV21-1 and TRBJ2-7; the table calls TRBD1, which could not be checked here. TRBV21-1 is flagged as a pseudogene. This CDR3 contains 15 residues. The CDR3 DNA reads TGTGCCAGCAGGTTGACAGCGACCAGCTCCTACGAGCAGTACTTC. It yields the protein CASRLTATSSYEQYF.

V and J are TRBV29-1 and TRBJ2-7, with 7 bases identical to TRBD1. The CDR3 runs to 13 residues. V gave up 4 bases and J gave up 3 bases; unmatched junction bases: 6. Germline CDR1 and CDR2: SQVTM and ANQGSEA. CDR3: CSVARDSLYEQYF. CDR3 nucleotide sequence: TGCAGCGTTGCCCGGGACAGCCTCTACGAGCAGTACTTC.